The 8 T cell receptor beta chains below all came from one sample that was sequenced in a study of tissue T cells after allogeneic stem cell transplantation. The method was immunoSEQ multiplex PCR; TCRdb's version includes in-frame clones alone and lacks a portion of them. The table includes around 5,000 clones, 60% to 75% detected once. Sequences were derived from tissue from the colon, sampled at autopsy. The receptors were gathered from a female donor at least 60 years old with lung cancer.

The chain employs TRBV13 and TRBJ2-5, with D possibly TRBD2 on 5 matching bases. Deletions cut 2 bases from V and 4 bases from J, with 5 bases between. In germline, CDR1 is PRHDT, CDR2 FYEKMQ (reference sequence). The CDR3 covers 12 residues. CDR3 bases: TGTGCCAGCAGCTTACGGGGAGAGACCCAGTACTTC. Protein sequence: CASSLRGETQYF.

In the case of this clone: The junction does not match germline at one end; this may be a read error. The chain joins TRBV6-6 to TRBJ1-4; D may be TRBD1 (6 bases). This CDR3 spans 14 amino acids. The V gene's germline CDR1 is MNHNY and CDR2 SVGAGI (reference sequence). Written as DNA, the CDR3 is TGTGCCAGCAGTTACTCGACGGGTCCGGGGGGCGAAATTTTT. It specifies CASSYSTGPGGEIF.

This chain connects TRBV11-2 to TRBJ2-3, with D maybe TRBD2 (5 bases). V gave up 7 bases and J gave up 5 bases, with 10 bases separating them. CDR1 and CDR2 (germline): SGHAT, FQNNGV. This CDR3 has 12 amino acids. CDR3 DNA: TGTGCCAGCACAAAGAGGGTAGATACGCAGTATTTT. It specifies CASTKRVDTQYF.

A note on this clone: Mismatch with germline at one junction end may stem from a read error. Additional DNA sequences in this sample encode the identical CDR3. CDR3 loop: CASSSGSSGANVLTF. The CDR3 region has the DNA TGTGCCAGCAGTTCGGGATCCTCTGGGGCCAACGTCCTAACTTTC. The chain links TRBV6-5 to TRBJ2-6, with D perhaps matching TRBD1 or TRBD2 (5 bases each). Germline loops: CDR1 MNHEY, CDR2 SVGAGI. CDR3 length: 15 residues.

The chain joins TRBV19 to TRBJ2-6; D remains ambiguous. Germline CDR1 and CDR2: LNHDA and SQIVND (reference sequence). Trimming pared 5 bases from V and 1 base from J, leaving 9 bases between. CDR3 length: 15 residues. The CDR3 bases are TGTGCCAGTAGTCTGGAGATTTCTGGGGCCAACGTCCTGACTTTC. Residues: CASSLEISGANVLTF. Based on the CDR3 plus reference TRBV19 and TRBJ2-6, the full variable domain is DGGITQSPKYLFRKEGQNVTLSCEQNLNHDAMYWYRQDPGQGLRLIYYSQIVNDFQKGDIAEGYSVSREKKESFPLTVTSAQKNPTAFYLCASSLEISGANVLTFGAGSRLTVL.

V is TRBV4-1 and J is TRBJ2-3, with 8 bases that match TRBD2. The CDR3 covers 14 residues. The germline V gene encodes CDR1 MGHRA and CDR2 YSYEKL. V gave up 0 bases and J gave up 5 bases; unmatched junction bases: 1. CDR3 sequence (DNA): TGCGCCAGCAGCCAAGAGGCGGGAGGAGATACGCAGTATTTT. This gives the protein CASSQEAGGDTQYF.

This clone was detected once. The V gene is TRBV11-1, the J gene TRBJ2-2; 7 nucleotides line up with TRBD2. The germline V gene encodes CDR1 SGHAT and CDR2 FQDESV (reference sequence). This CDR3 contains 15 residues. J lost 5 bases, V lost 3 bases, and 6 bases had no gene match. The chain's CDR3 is CASSFRRGLTGELFF. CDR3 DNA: TGTGCCAGCAGCTTTCGGCGGGGACTAACCGGGGAGCTGTTTTTT.

CDR3 sequence reads: CASSKGSGALAGNTGELFF. In nucleotides, the CDR3 is TGTGCCAGCAGCAAAGGTTCCGGGGCCTTAGCGGGGAACACCGGGGAGCTGTTTTTT. The rearrangement uses TRBV21-1 and TRBJ2-2; the table gives TRBD2 as D, unverified against the DNA. TRBV21-1 is labeled a pseudogene. The CDR3 contains 19 residues.